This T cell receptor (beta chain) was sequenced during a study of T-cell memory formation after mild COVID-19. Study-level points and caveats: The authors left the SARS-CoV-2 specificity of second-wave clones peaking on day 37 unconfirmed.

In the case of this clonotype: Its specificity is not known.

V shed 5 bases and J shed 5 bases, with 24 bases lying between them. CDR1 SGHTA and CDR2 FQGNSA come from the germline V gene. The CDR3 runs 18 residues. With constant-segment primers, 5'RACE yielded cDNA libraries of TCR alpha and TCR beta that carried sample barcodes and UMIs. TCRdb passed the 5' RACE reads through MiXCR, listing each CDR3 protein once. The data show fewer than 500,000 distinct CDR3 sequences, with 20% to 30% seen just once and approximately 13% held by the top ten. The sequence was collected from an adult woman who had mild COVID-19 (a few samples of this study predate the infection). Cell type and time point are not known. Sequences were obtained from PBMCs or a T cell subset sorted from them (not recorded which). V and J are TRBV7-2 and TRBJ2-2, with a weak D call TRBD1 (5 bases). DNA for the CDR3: TGTGCCAGCAGCCTTTGGGGCAGGCCTGATCTTGGGACCGGGGAGCTGTTTTTT. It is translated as CASSLWGRPDLGTGELFF.